This T cell receptor (beta chain) appears in the sequencing data of a study of memory CD4+ T cells and cytomegalovirus serostatus. J was trimmed by 5 bases and V by 7 bases; bases with no gene match: 11. The CDR3 contains 15 residues. CDR1 and CDR2 (germline): SGDLS, YYNGEE. The sort gate was single viable CD3+CD4+CD8-CD45RO+ cells for memory CD4+ T cells. Here immunoSEQ multiplex PCR was the method, and the copy in TCRdb shows in-frame clones only, minus some. The sample has about 46,000 clones, more than 60% seen once. The sequencing input was memory CD4+ T cells from blood. The clonotype originates from an adult in good health and CMV-seronegative. This rearrangement joins TRBV9 to TRBJ2-5, with 10 bases matching TRBD2. The CDR3 nucleotides are TGTGCCAGCGCTCTCGGAGCGGGGGGGAGGGAGACCCAGTACTTC. Its translation is CASALGAGGRETQYF.